This T cell receptor (beta chain) was observed in a study of blood T cell repertoires in COVID-19. Donors were grouped by their self-reported clinical history. Looked up from germline, CDR1 is SGHDT and CDR2 is YYEEEE. The CDR3 consists of 16 residues. V lost 4 bases and J lost 0, with 17 bases in between. The method was immunoSEQ multiplex PCR; TCRdb's version includes in-frame clones alone and lacks a portion of them. The table includes about 180,000 clones, 86% detected once. The sample taken for sequencing was PBMCs or T cells enriched from blood (not recorded which). The rearrangement joins TRBV5-6 to TRBJ2-7; the D is unclear. This receptor was identified in a woman in her 30s who had recovered from COVID-19. The chain's CDR3 is CASSPLIAESSYEQYF. The CDR3 DNA follows: TGTGCCAGCAGCCCCCTGATTGCAGAAAGCTCCTACGAGCAGTACTTC.